Listed below are T cell receptor beta chains from one sample, sequenced in a study of regulatory T cells in long-lasting Graves disease. TCRdb ran MiXCR on the multiplex PCR reads and lists one entry per CDR3 protein. The data show about 610,000 distinct CDR3 sequences, approximately 16% seen once. These same data were also listed under a study on T cells in Graves' hyperthyroidism and ophthalmopathy.

Material: peripheral blood mononuclear cells (PBMCs), obtained at new diagnosis, from a patient treated with antithyroid drugs. The receptors come from a man between 18 and 29 years old with Graves disease. Each CDR3 is given without its conserved first and last residue.

cdr3_length	j_call	v_call	cdr3_aa
11	TRBJ1-2	TRBV6-5	ASSSPGKRSYT
13	TRBJ2-2	TRBV14	ASSQTTGLTGELF
16	TRBJ2-2	TRBV28	ASNFFPPSGKNTGELF
15	TRBJ1-1	TRBV11-2	ASRQTFGPGGNTEAF
14	TRBJ2-3	TRBV20-1	SARDAGRGNTDTQY
12	TRBJ2-1	TRBV20-1	SAWSGTNHPEQF
11	TRBJ2-7	TRBV28	ASRGGIRYEQY
10	TRBJ1-3	TRBV18	ASSPAGDTIY
14	TRBJ1-5	TRBV6-2/TRBV6-3	ASSYLLGGGNQPQH
13	TRBJ2-5	TRBV27	ASRQSGTIQETQY
13	TRBJ1-5	TRBV19	ASTSPREGNQPQH
12	TRBJ2-7	TRBV10-1	ASSDAQGGYEQY
13	TRBJ1-1	TRBV24-1	ATSDGGQGNAEAF
12	TRBJ2-3	TRBV7-3	ASSLSDLRDTQY
14	TRBJ2-1	TRBV20-1	SAFPRGTWGYNEQF
15	TRBJ2-2	TRBV20-1	SATGTSGNANTGELF
11	TRBJ1-5	TRBV6-1	ASSVNRDQPQH
16	TRBJ2-1	TRBV9	ASSVGNPGLAGVNEQF
15	TRBJ2-5	TRBV10-2	ASSAGTSGRARETQY
10	TRBJ2-1	TRBV30	AWGQGGAEQF
11	TRBJ1-2	TRBV6-1	ASSEQGVYGYT
12	TRBJ1-1	TRBV9	ASSVEVKNTEAF
13	TRBJ1-2	TRBV6-5	ASSYLGGTAYGYT
14	TRBJ2-7	TRBV13	ASSLQGRRSPGEQY
14	TRBJ2-1	TRBV19	ASSTPGQVRGHEQF
18	TRBJ2-2	TRBV7-9	ASIKLGGGRDGENTGELF
11	TRBJ1-1	TRBV7-9	ASSLLEGTEAF
16	TRBJ2-1	TRBV24-1	ATSNLGTAWMSYNEQF
13	TRBJ2-7	TRBV19	ASRMGTGGTYEQY
12	TRBJ2-2	TRBV2	ASSAGINTGELF
11	TRBJ1-2	TRBV28	ASSSDRSYGYT
12	TRBJ2-3	TRBV20-1	SARDGGGTDTQY
10	TRBJ1-5	TRBV20-1	SGTGPNQPQH
12	TRBJ2-2	TRBV9	ASSVESPPGELF
12	TRBJ2-7	TRBV20-1	SASMPPPGHEQY
10	TRBJ2-7	TRBV7-8	ASSSGIHEQY
11	TRBJ2-7	TRBV20-1	SARDGLSYEQY
12	TRBJ2-1	TRBV12-3/TRBV12-4	ASRAPQGYNEQF
14	TRBJ1-3	TRBV7-9	ASSLYSSSSGNTIY
13	TRBJ2-1	TRBV7-8	ASSLMGGGWDEQF
13	TRBJ1-1	TRBV28	ASSLVGTSNTEAF
13	TRBJ1-2	TRBV5-6	ASSWGHPGTEGYT